One and the same sample provided the 12 T cell receptor beta chains below, sequenced in a study of T cells in Graves' hyperthyroidism and ophthalmopathy. From RNA transcripts, TCR beta CDR3 regions were amplified. During a first-round RT-PCR of the TCR CDR3, the HTBI primer set was used. TCRdb redid the calling of the multiplex PCR reads with MiXCR, one entry per CDR3 protein. The table has about 210,000 distinct CDR3 sequences, 18% seen once. What was sequenced was blood. The origin of the receptors is a middle-aged man with Graves' hyperthyroidism.

This clonotype was picked up many times. The chain combines TRBV28 with TRBJ1-2; D not certain. Trimming left V 3 bases short and J 8 bases short, with 13 bases between. The CDR3 totals 13 residues. Germline CDR1 is MDHEN and CDR2 is SYDVKM. The CDR3 protein is CASSFLGERGYTF. DNA of the CDR3: TGTGCCAGCAGTTTTCTCGGGGAACGGGGCTACACCTTC.

This clonotype was found many times. This chain joins TRBV11-2 and TRBJ1-1; D is possibly TRBD1 (5 bases). With 3 bases removed from V and 11 bases from J, the gap between germline ends came to 16 bases. Germline CDR1 and CDR2: SGHAT and FQNNGV. This CDR3 is built from 13 residues. CDR3 coding DNA: TGTGCCAGCAGCTTTACCCCCCAGGGAATCGCTTTCTTT. Protein product: CASSFTPQGIAFF.

The chain couples TRBV7-9 to TRBJ1-4, with 7 nucleotides matching TRBD1. V lost 5 bases and J lost 1; bases outside the gene matches: 7. The CDR3 is 16 residues long. CDR1 and CDR2 from the germline V gene are SEHNR and FQNEAQ (reference sequence). The CDR3 here is CASSQPRTGTNEKLFF. CDR3 sequence (DNA): TGTGCCAGCAGCCAACCACGGACAGGAACTAATGAAAAACTGTTTTTT.

In regard to this clonotype: A much larger clonotype is one base distant, so this may be a read error. Without the conserved terminal phenylalanine or tryptophan, this CDR3 likely stems from a read error. This rearrangement joins TRBV20-1 to TRBJ1-1; 8 nucleotides line up with TRBD1. CDR3 length: 14 residues. The junction had 9 bases not matched to a gene; V was cut back by 6 bases and J by 3 bases. Germline CDR1 is DFQATT and CDR2 is SNEGSKA (reference sequence). The CDR3 sequence is CSAKYRGADTEAFL. The CDR3 nucleotides read TGCAGTGCGAAGTACAGGGGGGCGGACACTGAAGCTTTCCTT.

In this sample, this clonotype turned up a few times. The chain employs TRBV10-3 and TRBJ2-5, with a tentative D call TRBD2 (5 bases). Looked up from germline, CDR1 is ENHRY and CDR2 is SYGVKD. This CDR3 contains 13 residues. Trimming shortened V by 3 bases and J by 4 bases, and 9 bases separated the two germline ends. The CDR3 region is CAISDIASETQYF. CDR3 bases: TGTGCCATCAGTGATATAGCGTCAGAGACCCAGTACTTC.

The table lists this clonotype with many counts. V and J are TRBV4-2 and TRBJ2-4; TRBD1 matches at 8 bases. V was clipped by 0 bases and J by 10 bases; unmatched bases: 8. There are 15 residues in the CDR3. Germline V gene data show CDR1 as LGHNA and CDR2 as YNFKEQ. The CDR3 loop reads CASSQDLGQAWIQYF. CDR3 sequence (DNA): TGTGCCAGCAGCCAAGATTTGGGACAGGCTTGGATTCAGTACTTC.

This clonotype was found a few times. The rearrangement joins TRBV4-2 to TRBJ2-5; 10 nucleotides align to TRBD2. After removal of 1 base from V and 5 bases from J, the junction contained 10 bases not matched to a gene. CDR3 size: 17 residues. Germline V CDR1 and CDR2: LGHNA, YNFKEQ. The CDR3: CASSQGVERGGRETQYF. CDR3 bases: TGTGCCAGCAGCCAAGGTGTCGAGCGGGGGGGCAGGGAGACCCAGTACTTC.

This clonotype has ten or more counts. The chain links TRBV20-1 to TRBJ2-3, with 8 bases identical to TRBD2. V was pared by 5 bases and J by 0 bases, with 10 bases of the junction left unmatched. CDR1 is DFQATT, CDR2 SNEGSKA, per germline (reference sequence). The CDR3 consists of 16 residues. This CDR3 is CSAPRGGSLSTDTQYF. Here the CDR3 DNA reads TGCAGTGCTCCCCGGGGGGGATCCCTTAGCACAGATACGCAGTATTTT.

Comment on this clonotype: A much larger clone sits a single nucleotide away, making a read error possible. V usage is TRBV28 and J usage is TRBJ2-7; 12 nucleotides match TRBD2. CDR1 is MDHEN and CDR2 is SYDVKM in the germline V gene. The CDR3 is 19 amino acids. CDR3 sequence: CASSLGGGTGLAGTYERYF. In DNA, the CDR3 is TGTGCCAGCAGTTTAGGGGGTGGTACCGGACTAGCGGGAACCTACGAGCGGTACTTC.

This clonotype was observed at least ten times. The rearrangement links TRBV18 to TRBJ2-5; 8 bases are a match to TRBD1. The V segment lost 4 bases and the J segment 7 bases; nucleotides outside the gene matches: 14. Germline lookup yields CDR1 KGHSH and CDR2 LQKENI. The CDR3 loop spans 16 amino acids. The CDR3 DNA reads as TGTGCCAGCTCACGAAAGGGACAGGTGTTCCCGGGGACCCAGTACTTC. Its translation is CASSRKGQVFPGTQYF.

A remark on this clonotype: The junction departs from germline at one end; a sequencing error may be responsible. The gene calls are TRBV27 and TRBJ1-3, with D possibly TRBD1 on 5 matching bases. The CDR3 sequence is 16 residues long. Germline V gene lookup returns CDR1 MNHEY and CDR2 SMNVEV (reference sequence). CDR3 nucleotides: TGTGCCAGCAGTTTAGGACCTGGGGCCTCTGGAAACACCACATATTTT. Its translation is CASSLGPGASGNTTYF.

Turning to this clonotype: This may stem from a read error, because a much larger clone lies one nucleotide away. The conserved closing phenylalanine or tryptophan is absent in this CDR3, likely reflecting a read error. V and J are TRBV20-1 and TRBJ1-5; maybe TRBD1 (5 bases). The germline V gene has CDR1 DFQATT and CDR2 SNEGSKA (reference sequence). V was cut by 5 bases and J by 0 bases, with 17 bases left in between. This CDR3 is built from 16 residues. The CDR3 spells CSARSLLGDSNQPQHS. The CDR3 DNA reads TGCAGTGCTCGGTCCCTCCTGGGGGATAGCAATCAGCCCCAGCATTCT.